This T cell receptor beta chain comes out of a study of control samples from healthy donors and cancer patients. Some clones are missing from TCRdb's copy, which holds only in-frame ones; the method was immunoSEQ multiplex PCR. The sample shows about 120,000 clones, about 86% of them seen only once. CDR1 is SGHRS, CDR2 YFSETQ, per germline. The CDR3 extends over 14 amino acids. After removal of 4 bases from V and 9 bases from J, the junction contained 8 bases not matched to a gene. The receptor comes from a young man in good health. This chain uses TRBV5-1 with TRBJ2-1, with 9 bases identical to TRBD1. The sequencing input was blood. The CDR3 sequence: CASSAGTGRGEQFF. The DNA for the CDR3 is TGCGCCAGCAGCGCGGGGACAGGGCGGGGTGAGCAGTTCTTC. The entire variable domain, with the rest obtained from reference TRBV5-1 and TRBJ2-1, is as follows: KAGVTQTPRYLIKTRGQQVTLSCSPISGHRSVSWYQQTPGQGLQFLFEYFSETQRNKGNFPGRFSGRQFSNSRSEMNVSTLELGDSALYLCASSAGTGRGEQFFGPGTRLTVL.